Listed here are 17 T cell receptor beta chains from one sample, sequenced in a study of cytomegalovirus exposure and HLA in healthy donors. Generated by immunoSEQ multiplex PCR, the TCRdb table keeps only in-frame clones and is missing some. Of hundreds of thousands of clones listed, 70% to 90% were seen once; the top ten hold 0.83%. The sequencing sample was made of PBMCs. All receptors come from a woman younger than 30 in good health and CMV-seronegative.

The J gene is TRBJ2-3, the V gene TRBV2; TRBD2 might be the D (5 bases). The V end was cut by 5 bases, the J end by 1 base, with 13 bases between. Germline-derived CDR1 and CDR2 are SNHLY and FYNNEI. This CDR3 has 15 amino acids. In DNA form, the CDR3 reads TGTGCCAGCAGTTTAAATAGCGTGGGCACAGATACGCAGTATTTT. It specifies CASSLNSVGTDTQYF.

This sequence joins TRBV19 and TRBJ2-1; the match to TRBD1 covers 11 bases. V lost 2 bases to trimming and J lost 5 bases; unmatched junction nucleotides: 2. The CDR3 runs 15 residues. CDR1 and CDR2 (germline): LNHDA, SQIVND (reference sequence). The CDR3 bases are TGTGCCAGTAGTATAACGGACAGGGGGCACAATGAGCAGTTCTTC. Translating it yields CASSITDRGHNEQFF.

This clone was seen a single time. The chain uses TRBV7-9 and TRBJ2-3; a possible D gene is TRBD2 (6 bases). Germline V gene data show CDR1 as SEHNR and CDR2 as FQNEAQ (reference sequence). Trimming cost V 3 bases and J 7 bases, with 17 bases left between them. The CDR3 sequence is 15 residues long. CDR3 in DNA: TGTGCCAGCAGCTTGGACTATCAGCCAGGATATACGCAGTATTTT. Encoded protein: CASSLDYQPGYTQYF. Complete variable domain (other parts from reference TRBV7-9 and TRBJ2-3): DTGVSQNPRHKITKRGQNVTFRCDPISEHNRLYWYRQTLGQGPEFLTYFQNEAQLEKSRLLSDRFSAERPKGSFSTLEIQRTEQGDSAMYLCASSLDYQPGYTQYFGPGTRLTVL.

V usage is TRBV29-1 and J usage is TRBJ2-7; D possibly corresponds to TRBD1 (6 bases). Germline CDR1 SQVTM, CDR2 ANQGSEA. Deletions cut 7 bases from V and 1 base from J, with 14 bases between. The CDR3 contains 13 residues. CDR3 DNA: TGCAGCGGACAGGAACCGGGGTCCTACGAGCAGTACTTC. This gives the protein CSGQEPGSYEQYF.

The chain uses TRBV6-1 and TRBJ1-2, with D possibly TRBD1 on 6 matching bases. V was clipped by 7 bases and J by 4 bases, with 16 bases between them. In germline, CDR1 is MNHNS, CDR2 SASEGT. This CDR3 comprises 14 residues. CDR3 nucleotides: TGTGCCAGCACCTCGGACAGATCCTTCTATGGCTACACCTTC. This translates into CASTSDRSFYGYTF.

The gene calls are TRBV11-2 and TRBJ1-1; perhaps TRBD1 as D (5 bases). V shed 6 bases and J shed 4 bases, with 15 bases lying between them. In germline, CDR1 is SGHAT, CDR2 FQNNGV. This CDR3 comprises 14 residues. The DNA for the CDR3 is TGTGCCAGCAGTCCGCCCCACGGGGGCACTGAAGCTTTCTTT. Protein product: CASSPPHGGTEAFF. Full variable domain (outside the CDR3, taken from reference TRBV11-2 and TRBJ1-1): EAGVAQSPRYKIIEKRQSVAFWCNPISGHATLYWYQQILGQGPKLLIQFQNNGVVDDSQLPKDRFSAERLKGVDSTLKIQPAKLEDSAVYLCASSPPHGGTEAFFGQGTRLTVV.

The chain combines TRBV19 with TRBJ1-2, with a possible D match to TRBD1 (6 bases). V was cut by 11 bases and J by 6 bases, with 25 bases left in between. Looked up from germline, CDR1 is LNHDA and CDR2 is SQIVND (reference sequence). This CDR3 spans 15 amino acids. Here the CDR3 reads CASNNGEGGVHGYTF. The DNA of the CDR3 is TGTGCCTCCAATAACGGGGAAGGGGGGGTCCATGGCTACACCTTC.

The V and J genes are TRBV28 and TRBJ2-1, with D perhaps matching TRBD1 (6 bases). V was pared by 3 bases and J by 3 bases, with 6 bases between. Looked up from germline, CDR1 is MDHEN and CDR2 is SYDVKM. The CDR3 is made up of 13 amino acids. CDR3 coding DNA: TGTGCCAGCAGTTTGACAGGCTACAATGAGCAGTTCTTC. This sequence encodes CASSLTGYNEQFF.

The rearrangement uses TRBV27 and TRBJ2-1; possibly TRBD2 for D (7 bases). The CDR3 is 19 residues long. From germline, CDR1 is MNHEY and CDR2 SMNVEV (reference sequence). The V and J ends lost 2 bases and 4 bases respectively, with 24 bases between them. The CDR3 reads CASSLDRKATSEGYNEQFF. The CDR3 DNA reads TGTGCCAGCAGTTTAGACAGGAAAGCCACTAGCGAAGGTTACAATGAGCAGTTCTTC.

The genes are TRBV6-1 and TRBJ2-1; D not resolved. This CDR3 has 13 amino acids. Germline V gene sequence: CDR1 MNHNS, CDR2 SASEGT. Trimming cost V 4 bases and J 4 bases, with 8 bases left between them. The CDR3, as DNA: TGTGCCAGCAGTGGGCAAGAATACAATGAGCAGTTCTTC. This sequence encodes CASSGQEYNEQFF.

The chain carries TRBV25-1 and TRBJ1-1; TRBD1 agrees at 7 bases. J was trimmed by 1 base and V by 2 bases; bases with no gene match: 1. Germline V gene lookup returns CDR1 MGHDK and CDR2 SYGVNS. The CDR3 consists of 14 residues. The CDR3 is CASSERQGNTEAFF. In DNA, the CDR3 is TGTGCCAGCAGTGAAAGACAGGGGAACACTGAAGCTTTCTTT.

The count of this clone is one. Distinct nucleotide sequences in the sample also encode this CDR3. This chain joins TRBV19 and TRBJ2-5, with 7 bases matching TRBD1. CDR3 length: 13 residues. Germline lookup yields CDR1 LNHDA and CDR2 SQIVND (reference sequence). After removal of 9 bases from V and 5 bases from J, the junction contained 9 bases not matched to a gene. CDR3 in DNA: TGTGCCAGCTCGGGACAGCTCCAGGAGACCCAGTACTTC. Protein: CASSGQLQETQYF.

This chain joins TRBV5-4 and TRBJ2-3; tentatively, D is TRBD2 (6 bases). The CDR3 is made up of 15 amino acids. V was shortened by 5 bases and J by 4 bases, with 17 bases between the two germline ends. Germline V gives CDR1 SGHNT, CDR2 YYREEE (reference sequence). This chain's CDR3 is CASRGRDLAPDTQYF. CDR3 coding DNA: TGTGCCAGCAGGGGGCGGGACTTAGCCCCAGATACGCAGTATTTT.

Points on this clone: The sample holds other DNA sequences that translate to the same CDR3. The chain links TRBV4-1 to TRBJ2-7, with D unresolved. Trimming cost V 1 base and J 1 base, with 5 bases left between them. This CDR3 has 13 amino acids. In germline, CDR1 is MGHRA, CDR2 YSYEKL. This CDR3 is CASSQAGSYEQYF. The CDR3 region has the DNA TGCGCCAGCAGCCAAGCCGGGTCCTACGAGCAGTACTTC.

The chain employs TRBV25-1 and TRBJ1-5; D gene uncertain. Germline CDR1 MGHDK, CDR2 SYGVNS. This CDR3 is built from 14 residues. The ends were cut back, 1 base at V and 7 bases at J, with 11 bases in the middle. The CDR3 is CASSEWASPQPQHF. The CDR3 bases are TGTGCCAGCAGTGAATGGGCCAGCCCACAGCCCCAGCATTTT.

This clone was counted a single time. The V gene is TRBV27, the J gene TRBJ2-7, with a tentative D call TRBD2 (6 bases). From germline, CDR1 is MNHEY and CDR2 SMNVEV (reference sequence). V was pared by 2 bases and J by 4 bases, with 9 bases between. CDR3 length: 13 residues. The CDR3 sequence is CASSLNGGYEQYF. CDR3 sequence (DNA): TGTGCCAGCAGTTTAAATGGAGGGTACGAGCAGTACTTC.

The rearrangement links TRBV6-5 to TRBJ1-1; D remains ambiguous. Germline V lookup: CDR1 MNHEY, CDR2 SVGAGI. Deletions cut 3 bases from V and 4 bases from J, with 9 bases between. CDR3 length equals 13 residues. The CDR3: CASSYGPGTEAFF. CDR3 nucleotide sequence: TGTGCCAGCAGTTATGGGCCCGGCACTGAAGCTTTCTTT.